Here is one T cell receptor beta chain with its context. It has no known antigen specificity. Per-nucleotide qualities are absent, and no much larger clonotype sits a single base away. Library preparation was by 5' RACE. TCRdb lists the instrument as NextSeq 500. The TCR library protocol attached a unique molecular identifier to each TCR cDNA molecule to allow correction of PCR and sequencing errors. The original pipeline was this. Decombinator tools were used for TCR identification, UMI-based error correction and CDR3 extraction. Expanded TCRs were defined as those above a frequency of 2 per 1,000, corresponding to the top 1% of the tumor frequency distribution. Renyi diversity was calculated using the R vegan package after each repertoire was subsampled 100 times to 5,000 TCRs. CDR3 similarity networks were constructed using string-kernel similarity of amino acid triplets, with links drawn between CDR3s whose pairwise similarity was above 0.82. TCRdb reran the public reads through fastp at Q25 and MiXCR, keeping productive beta chains. Rows with one shared CDR3 protein collapse into an entry with the most common genes and DNA. The V and J calls shown here were made by TCRdb, not taken from the authors' results. The sample table records under 14,000 distinct CDR3 sequences; about 24% of these occur just once. The ten largest clones represent 33% of the sample.

In the paper's terms, the time point label means: sample taken at primary tumor resection. For TCR sequencing, whole RNA was extracted from tumor and nontumor lung tissue, or from cryopreserved PBMC samples, and no cell sorting was done. The donors were about 71 patients from the lung TRACERx cohort who had early-stage, untreated non-small cell lung cancer. Patients were selected for TCR sequencing only if sufficient RNA was available from at least two tumor regions. The data stem from a study of spatial heterogeneity in lung cancer (dated by TCRdb to 2018 to 2020). For context, the study as a whole: Beta-chain transcripts were consistently detected in greater numbers than alpha-chain transcripts, which likely reflects a higher abundance of beta-chain transcripts. The study quantitatively compared TCR alpha and beta repertoires across multiple tumor regions, matched nontumor lung and blood in non-small cell lung cancer. Both alpha and beta chains were TCR-sequenced in samples taken at surgery, namely 220 tumor regions, around 64 matched nontumor lung samples and over 55 PBMC samples. TCR repertoire features were related to nonsynonymous mutation counts determined by whole-exome sequencing of tumor tissue. In the raw uncorrected reads, each unique combination of TCR and UMI appeared on average more than ten times. General study outcomes and caveats: Additional single-cell paired TCR alpha and beta sequencing was considered necessary to confirm, at a functional level, the hypothesis that regional TCRs recognize regional mutations. Ubiquitous expanded tumor TCRs showed up in blood more often at tumor resection than at routine follow-up.

CDR1 and CDR2 are drawn from the germline V gene: MNHEY, SVGAGI. The CDR3 spans 14 residues, from the cysteine through the phenylalanine. Just CDR3 DNA is preserved here, 42 bases in frame from base 1. V is shortened by 9 bases, J by 4 bases, and the region joining them spans 19 bases. Sequenced here: PBMCs, sampled at surgery. In this chain, TRBV6-5 is recombined with TRBJ2-7; TRBD2 could be the D gene, as 5 bases match. The TCR was taken from a female donor with early-stage non-small cell lung cancer. The DNA sequence is given as TGTGCCAGTTTTTTGGACGGAGCGGTTTACGAGCAGTACTTC. It specifies CASFLDGAVYEQYF.